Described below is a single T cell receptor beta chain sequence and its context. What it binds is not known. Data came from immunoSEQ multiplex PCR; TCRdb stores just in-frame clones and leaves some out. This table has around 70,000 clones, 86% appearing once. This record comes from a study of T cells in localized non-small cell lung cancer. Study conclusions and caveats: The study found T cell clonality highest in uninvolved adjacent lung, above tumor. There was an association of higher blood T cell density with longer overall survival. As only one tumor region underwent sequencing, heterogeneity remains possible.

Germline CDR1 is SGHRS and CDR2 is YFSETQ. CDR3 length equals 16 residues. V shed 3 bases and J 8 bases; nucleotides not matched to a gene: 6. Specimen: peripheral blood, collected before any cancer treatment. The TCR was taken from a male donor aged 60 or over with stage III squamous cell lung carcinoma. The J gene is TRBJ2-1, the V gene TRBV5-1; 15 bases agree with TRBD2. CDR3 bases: TGCGCCAGCAGCTCAGGACTAGCGGGGGGGCAAGATGAGCAGTTCTTC. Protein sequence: CASSSGLAGGQDEQFF.